This T cell receptor (beta chain) derives from a study of T-cell reconstitution after alpha-beta-depleted transplantation in children. Overall study results and limits: As was reported, about two months after transplant, alpha-beta T cells came from several hundred expanded graft clones. Surviving recipient T cells and intrathymic progenitors accounted for some patients' high TCRbeta diversity at day 60. After one year, T-cell counts and TCRbeta diversity mostly came from new T cells.

With regard to this clonotype: Its specificity is unknown.

TCRbeta library construction was performed incorporating unique molecular identifiers. MiXCR was run by TCRdb on the PCR reads, yielding one entry per CDR3 protein. The sample has hundreds of thousands of distinct CDR3 sequences, around 16% seen once. This TCR came from a boy under three years old who had a stem cell transplant for Wiskott-Aldrich syndrome, so the T cells may come from the graft donor. Sequenced material: PBMCs, mostly from graft donor cells, taken 360 days after TCRalphabeta/CD19-depleted stem cell transplant.

For the CDR3, the DNA is TGTGCCAGCAGCTTTTATATGAACTCCTACGAGCAGTACTTC. As protein: CASSFYMNSYEQYF. The rearrangement joins TRBV7-2 to TRBJ2-7, with unresolved D. From germline, CDR1 is SGHTA and CDR2 FQGNSA. The CDR3 is 14 residues long. V was cut by 3 bases and J by 0 bases, with 9 bases left in between.